Each of the 19 T cell receptor beta chains below was sequenced from the same sample in a study of blood T cells in healthy people across ages. With a J-beta primer mix and a sample-barcoded 5' primer, a second PCR ran about 7 to 12 cycles. TCRdb re-called the 5' RACE reads with MiXCR, one entry per CDR3 protein. Of more than 500,000 distinct CDR3 sequences detected, 27% appear once; the ten largest clones hold about 18%. The source material was blood. The source of these receptors is a woman aged 70 to 79 in good health.

This clonotype showed up just a few times. The V call is TRBV6-5, the J call TRBJ2-5, with D perhaps TRBD1 or TRBD2 (7 bases each). Trimming pared 5 bases from V and 6 bases from J, leaving 16 bases between. Germline CDR1 MNHEY, CDR2 SVGAGI. This CDR3 has 14 residues. This CDR3 is CASSIRQGGQTQYF. CDR3 DNA sequence: TGTGCCAGCAGTATACGACAGGGAGGGCAGACCCAGTACTTC.

This clonotype was counted a few times. The rearrangement links TRBV10-3 to TRBJ2-3; 8 nucleotides agree with TRBD1. The germline CDR1 and CDR2 sequences are ENHRY and SYGVKD. This CDR3 contains 12 residues. Trimming at V came to 6 bases and at J to 10 bases, leaving 6 bases not matched to a gene. The CDR3 sequence: CAISREGQAQYF. The CDR3, as DNA: TGTGCCATCAGCAGAGAGGGACAGGCGCAGTATTTT.

The V gene is TRBV10-2, the J gene TRBJ2-7, with TRBD1 matching 7 bases. Germline CDR1 WSHSY, CDR2 SAAADI. This CDR3 contains 12 residues. V shed 7 bases and J 4 bases; nucleotides not matched to a gene: 4. DNA for the CDR3: TGCGCCAGCACGGGGACAGAATACGAGCAGTACTTC. Translating gives CASTGTEYEQYF.

This clonotype has ten or more counts. The chain carries TRBV29-1 and TRBJ2-4, with a possible D match to TRBD1 (5 bases). V was trimmed by 3 bases and J by 1 base, leaving 13 bases between them. The length of the CDR3 is 15 residues. Germline assignment: CDR1 SQVTM and CDR2 ANQGSEA. CDR3 coding DNA: TGCAGCGTTGATAGTAGGCAGGGTGCCAAAAACATTCAGTACTTC. Amino acids: CSVDSRQGAKNIQYF.

This chain links TRBV5-1 with TRBJ2-1; 13 bases match TRBD2. Per germline, CDR1 SGHRS and CDR2 YFSETQ. The CDR3 has 15 residues. V shed 5 bases and J 5 bases; nucleotides not matched to a gene: 4. The DNA of the CDR3 is TGCGCCAGCAGACTACTAGCGGGGGGGCACAATGAGCAGTTCTTC. Protein sequence: CASRLLAGGHNEQFF. Complete variable domain (other parts from reference TRBV5-1 and TRBJ2-1): KAGVTQTPRYLIKTRGQQVTLSCSPISGHRSVSWYQQTPGQGLQFLFEYFSETQRNKGNFPGRFSGRQFSNSRSEMNVSTLELGDSALYLCASRLLAGGHNEQFFGPGTRLTVL.

This clonotype has just a few counts. The chain combines TRBV5-1 with TRBJ1-1; 7 nucleotides match TRBD1. The junction had 4 bases not matched to a gene; V was cut back by 0 bases and J by 2 bases. The CDR3 is made up of 15 amino acids. Germline V gives CDR1 SGHRS, CDR2 YFSETQ. The CDR3 DNA is TGCGCCAGCAGCTTGGAAAGACAGGGCAACACTGAAGCTTTCTTT. Translation: CASSLERQGNTEAFF.

This clonotype was seen only a few times. V is TRBV6-2 or TRBV6-3 and J is TRBJ2-4; 7 nucleotides align to TRBD1. Germline V gives CDR1 MNHEY, CDR2 SVGEGT. The CDR3 has 20 residues. V trimming: 2 bases; J trimming: 0 bases; junction bases outside the gene matches: 16. The CDR3 nucleotides are TGTGCCAGCAGTTACGGGGGCCCCGGGACAGCTTCGGGAGCCAAAAACATTCAGTACTTC. Its protein product is CASSYGGPGTASGAKNIQYF.

The rearrangement links TRBV6-5 to TRBJ2-1, with 10 bases matching TRBD2. Germline trimming cut 4 bases from V and 0 bases from J; bases unmatched to any gene: 9. The CDR3 covers 18 residues. Germline V gene lookup returns CDR1 MNHEY and CDR2 SVGAGI. The CDR3 DNA follows: TGTGCCAGCAGTTCAGCGGGTAGCGGGGGGATCTCCTACAATGAGCAGTTCTTC. It is translated as CASSSAGSGGISYNEQFF.

J is TRBJ2-5 and V is TRBV5-1, with 8 nucleotides matching TRBD2. The V gene's germline CDR1 is SGHRS and CDR2 YFSETQ. The CDR3 is 16 amino acids. The V gene end was trimmed by 2 bases and the J gene end by 2 bases; junction bases not matched to a gene: 8. The CDR3 DNA follows: TGCGCCAGCAGCTTAAAACTAGCGGCGGGGCAAGAGACCCAGTACTTC. It specifies CASSLKLAAGQETQYF.

The V gene is TRBV6-7, the J gene TRBJ2-5, with D possibly called TRBD1 or TRBD2 (5 bases each). TRBV6-7 qualifies as an ORF whose function is uncertain. The CDR3 totals 13 residues. V was pared by 4 bases and J by 12 bases, with 18 bases between. The CDR3, as DNA: TGTGCCAGCAGTTTGGGGGAAAAGAGAACCGAGTACTTC. This encodes CASSLGEKRTEYF.

Only a few counts were recorded for this clonotype. The genes are TRBV20-1 and TRBJ2-1; D is possibly TRBD2 (6 bases). Between the trimmed V and J ends, which lost 5 bases and 11 bases, there was a span of 10 bases. Germline V gene lookup returns CDR1 DFQATT and CDR2 SNEGSKA (reference sequence). The CDR3 covers 10 residues. The CDR3 here is CSALRGQQFF. For the CDR3, the DNA is TGCAGTGCTTTGCGGGGCCAGCAGTTCTTC.

CDR3 coding DNA: TGCAGTCCCAGGTTAACAGATACGCAGTATTTT. Amino acids: CSPRLTDTQYF. V usage is TRBV20-1 and J usage is TRBJ2-3, with unresolved D. This CDR3 region has 11 residues. Germline-derived CDR1 and CDR2 are DFQATT and SNEGSKA (reference sequence). Trimming stripped 8 bases from V and 3 bases from J, with 9 bases between.

This clonotype appeared a few times. CDR3 sequence: CASTGEMYTEAFF. In DNA, the CDR3 is TGTGCCAGCACGGGGGAAATGTATACCGAAGCTTTCTTT. The V and J genes are TRBV2 and TRBJ1-1; tentatively, D is TRBD1 (5 bases). Trimming pared 7 bases from V and 8 bases from J, leaving 17 bases between. This CDR3 contains 13 residues. Per the germline V gene, CDR1 is SNHLY and CDR2 is FYNNEI.

V is TRBV7-2 and J is TRBJ1-3; 7 nucleotides align to TRBD1. V dropped 4 bases and J dropped 0; count of bases not matched to a gene: 6. Germline CDR1 is SGHTA and CDR2 is FQGNSA. CDR3 length: 16 amino acids. The CDR3 sequence is CASSSHGQVSGNTIYF. The DNA of the CDR3 is TGTGCCAGCAGCTCCCACGGACAGGTCTCTGGAAACACCATATATTTT.

This chain uses TRBV20-1 with TRBJ2-5, with D tentatively TRBD2 (6 bases). The germline V gene has CDR1 DFQATT and CDR2 SNEGSKA (reference sequence). Trimming pared 3 bases from V and 5 bases from J, leaving 16 bases between. The CDR3 runs 14 residues. CDR3 nucleotides: TGCAGTGCTAGTTTCTGGGGGGTCGAGGAGACCCAGTACTTC. Translated, it gives CSASFWGVEETQYF.

For this clonotype: The junction differs from germline at one of its ends, possibly a read error. The rearrangement uses TRBV6-6 and TRBJ1-1; a possible D gene is TRBD1 (5 bases). The CDR3 covers 12 residues. CDR1 MNHNY and CDR2 SVGAGI come from the germline V gene (reference sequence). The CDR3 nucleotides read TGTGCCAGCAGTTATCGAGGGGTGGGAGCTGTCTTT. This translates into CASSYRGVGAVF.

CDR3 nucleotides: TGTGCCAGCAGATATAGCGGGGAGGGAGATACGCAGTATTTT. This encodes CASRYSGEGDTQYF. The rearrangement links TRBV12-3 or TRBV12-4 to TRBJ2-3; 8 nucleotides match TRBD2. The V and J ends lost 6 bases and 5 bases, in that order; junction bases with no gene match: 7. This CDR3 has 14 amino acids.

There are a few counts of this clonotype. The chain links TRBV5-6 to TRBJ2-5; D is unresolved. Germline assignment: CDR1 SGHDT and CDR2 YYEEEE. Deletions cut 0 bases from V and 0 bases from J, with 12 bases between. CDR3 length: 16 amino acids. Here the CDR3 reads CASSLVGIGNQETQYF. In DNA, the CDR3 is TGTGCCAGCAGCTTGGTCGGAATAGGAAACCAAGAGACCCAGTACTTC.

The V call is TRBV18, the J call TRBJ1-2; possible D gene TRBD1, 6 bases. CDR1 and CDR2 from the germline V gene are KGHSH and LQKENI. This CDR3 spans 13 amino acids. Trimming pared 3 bases from V and 8 bases from J, leaving 13 bases between. The CDR3 DNA reads as TGTGCCAGCTCACCGAACAGGGATTGGGGCTACACCTTC. Translating it yields CASSPNRDWGYTF.